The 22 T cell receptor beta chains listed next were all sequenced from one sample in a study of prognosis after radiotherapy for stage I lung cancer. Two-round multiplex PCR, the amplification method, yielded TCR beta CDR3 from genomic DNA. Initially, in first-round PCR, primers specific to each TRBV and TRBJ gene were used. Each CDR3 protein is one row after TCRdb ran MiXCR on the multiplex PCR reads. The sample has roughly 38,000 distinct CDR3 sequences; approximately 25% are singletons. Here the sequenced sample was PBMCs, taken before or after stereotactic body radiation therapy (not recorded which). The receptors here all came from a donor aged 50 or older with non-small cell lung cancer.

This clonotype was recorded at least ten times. Here the CDR3 DNA reads TGTGCCAGTAGTCCTCGGGACAGGGGGCTTAGCTCTGGGGCCAACGTCCTGACTTTC. Residues: CASSPRDRGLSSGANVLTF. The chain combines TRBV19 with TRBJ2-6; 12 nucleotides agree with TRBD1. The CDR3 consists of 19 residues. With 5 bases clipped from V and 0 bases from J, the junction kept 8 bases outside the gene matches. Germline-derived CDR1 and CDR2 are LNHDA and SQIVND (reference sequence).

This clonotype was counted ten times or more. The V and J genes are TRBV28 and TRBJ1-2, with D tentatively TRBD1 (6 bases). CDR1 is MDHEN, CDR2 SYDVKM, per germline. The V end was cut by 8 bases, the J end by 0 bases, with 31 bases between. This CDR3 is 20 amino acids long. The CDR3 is CASLPGAVWYERKTNYGYTF. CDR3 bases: TGTGCCAGCCTGCCGGGGGCGGTTTGGTATGAAAGAAAGACTAACTATGGCTACACCTTC.

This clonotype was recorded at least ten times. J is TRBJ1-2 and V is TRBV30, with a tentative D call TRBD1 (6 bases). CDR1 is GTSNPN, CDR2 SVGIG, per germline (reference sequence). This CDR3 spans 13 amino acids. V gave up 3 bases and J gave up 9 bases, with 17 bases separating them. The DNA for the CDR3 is TGTGCCTGGAGCCCTTCGACAGGTCACCGCTACACCTTC. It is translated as CAWSPSTGHRYTF.

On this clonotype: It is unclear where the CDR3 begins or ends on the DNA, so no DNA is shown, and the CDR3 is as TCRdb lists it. This CDR3 is CASSGTGGDETQYFGPGGKLFF. The genes are TRBV27 and TRBJ1-4; the table's D call, TRBD1, has no DNA check behind it. The CDR3 is 22 residues long, counting both termini. CDR1 MNHEY and CDR2 SMNVEV come from the germline V gene (reference sequence).

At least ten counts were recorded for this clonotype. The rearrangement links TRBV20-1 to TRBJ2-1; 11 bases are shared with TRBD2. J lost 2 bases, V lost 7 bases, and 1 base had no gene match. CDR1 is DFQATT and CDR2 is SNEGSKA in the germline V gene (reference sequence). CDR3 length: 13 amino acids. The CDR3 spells CSGLAGTYNEQFF. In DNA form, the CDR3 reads TGCAGTGGACTAGCGGGGACCTACAATGAGCAGTTCTTC.

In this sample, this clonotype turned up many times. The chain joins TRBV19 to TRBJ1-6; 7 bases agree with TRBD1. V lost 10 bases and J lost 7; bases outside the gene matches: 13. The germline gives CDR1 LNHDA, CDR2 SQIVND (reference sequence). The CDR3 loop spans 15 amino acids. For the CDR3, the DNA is TGTGCCACCGCACGAATCGACAGGGACAATTCACCCCTCCACTTT. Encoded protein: CATARIDRDNSPLHF. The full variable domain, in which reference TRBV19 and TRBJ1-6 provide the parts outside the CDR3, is DGGITQSPKYLFRKEGQNVTLSCEQNLNHDAMYWYRQDPGQGLRLIYYSQIVNDFQKGDIAEGYSVSREKKESFPLTVTSAQKNPTAFYLCATARIDRDNSPLHFGNGTRLTVT.

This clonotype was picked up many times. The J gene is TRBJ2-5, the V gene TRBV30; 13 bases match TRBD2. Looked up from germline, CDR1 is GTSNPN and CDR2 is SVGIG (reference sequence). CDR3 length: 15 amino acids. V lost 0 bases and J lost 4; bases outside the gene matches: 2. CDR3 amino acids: CAWSVGLAGVETQYF. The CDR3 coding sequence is TGTGCCTGGAGTGTAGGACTAGCGGGAGTAGAGACCCAGTACTTC.

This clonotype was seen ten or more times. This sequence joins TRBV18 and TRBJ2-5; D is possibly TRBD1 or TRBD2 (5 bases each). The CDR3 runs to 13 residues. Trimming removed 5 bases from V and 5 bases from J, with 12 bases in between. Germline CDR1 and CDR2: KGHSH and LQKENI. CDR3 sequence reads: CASSIDWGETQYF. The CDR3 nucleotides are TGTGCCAGCTCAATCGATTGGGGGGAGACCCAGTACTTC. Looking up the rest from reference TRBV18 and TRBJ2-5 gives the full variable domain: NAGVMQNPRHLVRRRGQEARLRCSPMKGHSHVYWYRQLPEEGLKFMVYLQKENIIDESGMPKERFSAEFPKEGPSILRIQQVVRGDSAAYFCASSIDWGETQYFGPGTRLLVL.

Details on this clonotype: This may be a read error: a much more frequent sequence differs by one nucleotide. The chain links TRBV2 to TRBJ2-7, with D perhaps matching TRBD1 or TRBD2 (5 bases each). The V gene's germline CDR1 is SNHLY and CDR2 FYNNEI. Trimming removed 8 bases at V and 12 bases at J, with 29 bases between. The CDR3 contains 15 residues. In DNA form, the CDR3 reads TGTGCCAGCGCCCAAGGGTCGGCAGGGTACACGGGATTGTACTTC. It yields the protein CASAQGSAGYTGLYF.

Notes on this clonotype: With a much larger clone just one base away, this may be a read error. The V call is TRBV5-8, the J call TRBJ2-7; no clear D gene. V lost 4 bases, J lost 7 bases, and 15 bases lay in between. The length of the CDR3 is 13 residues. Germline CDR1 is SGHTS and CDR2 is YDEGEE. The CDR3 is CASSIGVIGEQYF. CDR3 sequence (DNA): TGTGCCAGCAGCATCGGAGTGATAGGGGAGCAGTACTTC.

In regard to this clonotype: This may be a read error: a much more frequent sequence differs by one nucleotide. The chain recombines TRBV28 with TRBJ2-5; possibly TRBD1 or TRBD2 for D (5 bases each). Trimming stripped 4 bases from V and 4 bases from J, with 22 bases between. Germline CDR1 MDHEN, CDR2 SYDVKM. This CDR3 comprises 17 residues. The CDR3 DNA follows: TGTGCCAGCAGTTCCCGCGAGAATGGGGGAATAGGAGAGACCCAGTACTTC. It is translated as CASSSRENGGIGETQYF.

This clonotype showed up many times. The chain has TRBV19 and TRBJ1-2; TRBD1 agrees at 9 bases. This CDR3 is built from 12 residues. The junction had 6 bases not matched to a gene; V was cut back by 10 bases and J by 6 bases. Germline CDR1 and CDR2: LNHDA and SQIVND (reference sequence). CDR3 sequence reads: CATDGQGNGYTF. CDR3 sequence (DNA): TGTGCCACTGACGGACAGGGGAATGGCTACACCTTC.

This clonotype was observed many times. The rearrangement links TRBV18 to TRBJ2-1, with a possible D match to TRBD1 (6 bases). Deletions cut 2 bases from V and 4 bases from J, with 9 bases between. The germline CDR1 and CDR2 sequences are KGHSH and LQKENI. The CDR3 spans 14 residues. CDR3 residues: CASSPGQTYNEQFF. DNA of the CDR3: TGTGCCAGCTCACCAGGACAGACATACAATGAGCAGTTCTTC.

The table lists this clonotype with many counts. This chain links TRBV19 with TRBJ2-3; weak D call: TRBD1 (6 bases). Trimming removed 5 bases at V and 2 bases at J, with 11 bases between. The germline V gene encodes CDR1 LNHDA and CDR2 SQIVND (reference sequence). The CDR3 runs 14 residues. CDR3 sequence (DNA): TGTGCCAGTAGTTGGGGGCTTCCCACAGATACGCAGTATTTT. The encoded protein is CASSWGLPTDTQYF.

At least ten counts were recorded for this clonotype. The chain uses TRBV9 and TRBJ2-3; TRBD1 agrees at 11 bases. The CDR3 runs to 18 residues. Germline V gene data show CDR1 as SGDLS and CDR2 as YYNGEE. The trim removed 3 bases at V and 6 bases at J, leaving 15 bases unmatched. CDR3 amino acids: CASSARTGGQGASDTQYF. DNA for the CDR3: TGTGCCAGCAGCGCCCGTACGGGCGGACAGGGGGCGTCGGATACGCAGTATTTT.

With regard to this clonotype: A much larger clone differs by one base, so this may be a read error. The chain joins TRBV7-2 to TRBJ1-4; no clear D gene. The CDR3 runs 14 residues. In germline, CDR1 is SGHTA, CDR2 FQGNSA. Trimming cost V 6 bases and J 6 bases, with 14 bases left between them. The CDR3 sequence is CASRVVEGDEKLFF. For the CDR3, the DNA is TGTGCCAGCAGAGTTGTCGAGGGAGATGAAAAACTGTTTTTT.

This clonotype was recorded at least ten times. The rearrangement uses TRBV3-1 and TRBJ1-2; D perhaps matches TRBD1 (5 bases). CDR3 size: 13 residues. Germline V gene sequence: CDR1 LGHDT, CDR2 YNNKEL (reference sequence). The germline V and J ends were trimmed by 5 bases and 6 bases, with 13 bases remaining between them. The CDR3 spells CASSSFQGHGYTF. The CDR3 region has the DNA TGTGCCAGCAGCTCCTTTCAGGGCCATGGCTACACCTTC.

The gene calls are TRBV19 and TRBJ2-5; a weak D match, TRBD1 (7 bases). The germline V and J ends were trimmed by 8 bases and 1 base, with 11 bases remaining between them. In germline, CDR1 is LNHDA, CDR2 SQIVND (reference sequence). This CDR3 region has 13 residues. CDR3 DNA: TGTGCCAGTTCGGGGGACAGCCAAGAGACCCAGTACTTC. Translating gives CASSGDSQETQYF.

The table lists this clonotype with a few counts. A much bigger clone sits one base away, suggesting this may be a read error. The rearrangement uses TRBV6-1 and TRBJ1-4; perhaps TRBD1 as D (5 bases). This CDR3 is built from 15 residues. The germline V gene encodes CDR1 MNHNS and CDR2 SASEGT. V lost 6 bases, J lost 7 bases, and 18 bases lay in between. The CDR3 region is CASSDGHGAGEKLFF. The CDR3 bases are TGTGCCAGCAGCGATGGACATGGGGCAGGTGAAAAACTGTTTTTT.

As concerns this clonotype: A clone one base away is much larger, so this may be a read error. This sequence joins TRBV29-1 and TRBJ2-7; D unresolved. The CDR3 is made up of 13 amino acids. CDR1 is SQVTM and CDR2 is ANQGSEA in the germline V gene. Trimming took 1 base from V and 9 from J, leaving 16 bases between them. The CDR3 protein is CSVEAVGTNAQYF. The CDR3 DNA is TGCAGCGTTGAAGCGGTCGGAACGAATGCGCAGTACTTC.

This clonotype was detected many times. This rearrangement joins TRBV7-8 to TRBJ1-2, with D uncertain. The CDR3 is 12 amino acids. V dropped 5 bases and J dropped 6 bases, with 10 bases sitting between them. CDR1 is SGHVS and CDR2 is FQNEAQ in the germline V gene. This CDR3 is CASSPHGDGYTF. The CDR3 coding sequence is TGTGCCAGCAGCCCTCACGGGGATGGCTACACCTTC.

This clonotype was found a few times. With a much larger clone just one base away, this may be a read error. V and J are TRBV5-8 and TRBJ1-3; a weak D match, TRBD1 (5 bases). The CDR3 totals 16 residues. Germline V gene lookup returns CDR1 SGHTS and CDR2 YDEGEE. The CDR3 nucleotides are TGTGCCAGCAGCCTAAGACAGTACCACTCTGGAAACGCCATATATTTT. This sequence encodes CASSLRQYHSGNAIYF.